The 7 T cell receptor beta chains presented below share a single source sample, sequenced in a study of T cell clonality in common variable immunodeficiency (dated by TCRdb to the mid-2010s). Receptor libraries were prepared by the immunoSEQ multiplex PCR assay. Held by TCRdb, this immuneACCESS table contains in-frame sequences only and omits some clones. Under half of the omission traces to an unresolved V gene where checked; the cause of the rest is unknown. This sample shows around 42,000 clones, and none of them turns up only once. Approximately 5.5% of the sample is taken by the ten largest. The antigens these receptors bind are not known. The study at large found these results: CVID TCRbeta sequences were reported to have fewer deletions and N-nucleotide insertions and to lack highly modified clones with 13 or more V deletions.

The sequenced sample was peripheral blood mononuclear cells. The source of these receptors is a human donor with common variable immunodeficiency.

On this clone: The sequence runs out 3 residues before the end of the CDR3; the remainder is reconstructed from the germline J gene. The chain joins TRBV19 to TRBJ2-7, with 10 bases fitting TRBD2. Germline CDR1 and CDR2: LNHDA and SQIVND (reference sequence). The V and J ends lost 6 bases and 3 bases, in that order; junction bases with no gene match: 5. This CDR3 is 14 amino acids long. The sequenced CDR3 bases are TGTGCCAGTAGGCGGACTAGCGGTTACTACGAG. Translated, it gives CASRRTSGYYE. The CDR3 in full is CASRRTSGYYEQYF. The whole variable domain, filled in from reference TRBV19 and TRBJ2-7, reads DGGITQSPKYLFRKEGQNVTLSCEQNLNHDAMYWYRQDPGQGLRLIYYSQIVNDFQKGDIAEGYSVSREKKESFPLTVTSAQKNPTAFYLCASRRTSGYYEQYFGPGTRLTVT.

The table lists this clone with a few counts. The CDR3 end falls 3 residues outside the read, so it is completed with the germline J gene. The gene calls are TRBV6-2 or TRBV6-3 and TRBJ2-2, with 12 bases that match TRBD1. This CDR3 spans 17 amino acids. Trimming removed 2 bases from V and 7 bases from J; junction bases left unmatched: 8. In germline, CDR1 is MNHEY, CDR2 SVGEGT. The CDR3 loop is CASSYRGDRGLVGELFF. The part of the CDR3 DNA that was read is TGTGCCAGCAGTTACCGAGGGGACAGGGGGCTCGTCGGGGAG.

This clone has only a few counts. The CDR3 loop is CASSTRDREIHEQFF. The sequenced part of the CDR3 DNA is TGTGCCAGTAGTACCCGGGACAGGGAAATTCATGAG. The chain links TRBV19 to TRBJ2-1; 9 nucleotides align to TRBD1. The read stops 3 residues short of the end of the CDR3; the missing end is completed from the germline J gene. The germline gives CDR1 LNHDA, CDR2 SQIVND (reference sequence). The CDR3 spans 15 residues. The J segment lost 8 bases and the V segment lost 4 bases, leaving 9 bases of the junction unmatched.

The table lists this clone with many counts. The read halts 3 residues ahead of the CDR3 end, with the missing end drawn from the germline J gene. The chain links TRBV20-1 to TRBJ2-4, with 8 nucleotides matching TRBD1. V was pared by 6 bases and J by 8 bases, with 12 bases of the junction left unmatched. This CDR3 has 14 amino acids. Germline CDR1 reads DFQATT; CDR2 reads SNEGSKA (reference sequence). The CDR3 sequence: CSAAGQGSGDIQYF. The CDR3 bases that were read are TGCAGTGCGGCTGGACAGGGCAGTGGAGACATT.

This clone was seen repeatedly, ten times or more. From the germline J gene comes the end of the CDR3, since the read stops 3 residues before it. The chain has TRBV7-2 and TRBJ1-3; maybe TRBD1 (5 bases). The V and J ends lost 5 bases and 4 bases respectively, with 12 bases between them. The germline V gene encodes CDR1 SGHTA and CDR2 FQGNSA. This CDR3 is 14 amino acids long. The CDR3 loop is CASSLPGLGNTIYF. Partial CDR3 DNA: TGTGCCAGCAGCCTCCCGGGACTCGGAAACACC.

In this sample, this clone turned up many times. Read coverage stops 3 residues before the CDR3 terminus; the germline J gene supplies the remainder. V is TRBV5-1 and J is TRBJ2-2; D unclear. Germline V gives CDR1 SGHRS, CDR2 YFSETQ. This CDR3 comprises 13 residues. V lost 0 bases to trimming and J lost 7 bases, with 7 bases between them. The CDR3 bases that were read are TGCGCCAGCAGCTTGGCCTTAAACGGGGAG. Its translation is CASSLALNGE. The whole CDR3 region reads CASSLALNGELFF.

This clone was detected only a few times. Read data end 3 residues before the CDR3 end; the end is taken from the germline J gene. This rearrangement joins TRBV19 to TRBJ1-3; D is undetermined. V shed 7 bases and J shed 4 bases, with 20 bases lying between them. The CDR3 sequence is 16 residues long. The germline CDR1 and CDR2 sequences are LNHDA and SQIVND (reference sequence). Partial CDR3 DNA: TGTGCCAGTATAGCGGGGTCCCCCTACTTCGGAAACACC. This codes for CASIAGSPYFGNT. The whole CDR3 sequence reads CASIAGSPYFGNTIYF.